This TCR beta chain was sequenced during a study of CD8 T cells in Susac syndrome. Study-level background: At the time their blood was drawn, patients with Susac syndrome were either therapy-naive, on corticosteroids (with some of them also receiving intravenous immunoglobulin), or on intravenous immunoglobulin alone.

This CDR3 spans 11 amino acids. Trimming took off 3 bases at V and 6 bases at J, with 6 bases between the two ends. Sequencing of TCR beta covered CD8+ and CD4+ T cells obtained from blood. TEMRA cells underwent FACS enrichment and CD8+ and CD4+ T cells underwent negative isolation. It was with random hexamers that roughly 0.5 to 1 ug RNA was reverse transcribed. The authors amplified TCR beta CDR3 across 54 Vbeta and 13 Jbeta using immunoSEQ multiplex PCR. One entry per CDR3 protein, called by TCRdb with MiXCR from the immunoSEQ multiplex PCR reads. This table holds more than 200,000 distinct CDR3 sequences, over 90% found once.

The genes are TRBV12-3 or TRBV12-4 and TRBJ2-7; D is unclear. The clonotype was recovered from a human donor with Susac syndrome. The specimen was CD4+ T cells from PBMCs. The CDR3 protein is CASSFLSEQYF. CDR3 bases: TGTGCCAGCAGTTTTCTTTCCGAGCAGTACTTC.